A single sample is the source of the 20 T cell receptor beta chains below, sequenced in a study of T cell repertoires in cytomegalovirus infection. Antigens of these TCRs are unknown. TCRdb recomputed calls from the reads with MiXCR, one row per CDR3 protein. There are approximately 110,000 distinct CDR3 sequences in the sample; 10% occur only once, and approximately 33% lies in the top ten. Sequencing used PBMCs, sequenced either directly or after in vitro stimulation (not recorded which). All receptors come from a human donor in good health (CMV status not recorded). Some clones in this sample may be carry-over from other donors' samples.

This clonotype was recorded many times. The CDR3 coding sequence is TGTGCCAGCTCCTCTCGCAGCCAGCGGGAGCGCGATGAGCAGTTCTTC. Its protein product is CASSSRSQRERDEQFF. The V and J genes are TRBV7-9 and TRBJ2-1, with TRBD2 matching over 8 bases. V was pared by 8 bases and J by 8 bases, with 17 bases of the junction left unmatched. The CDR3 contains 16 residues. Germline V gene lookup returns CDR1 SEHNR and CDR2 FQNEAQ (reference sequence).

This clonotype has ten or more counts. V gene TRBV15 combines with J gene TRBJ2-1, with 12 bases fitting TRBD2. CDR1 and CDR2 (germline): LNHNV, YYDKDF (reference sequence). Trimming cost V 1 base and J 7 bases; bases outside gene matches: 8. The CDR3 contains 17 residues. The CDR3 here is CATSRGSSGRAINEQFF. CDR3 in DNA: TGTGCCACCAGCAGAGGGTCTAGCGGGAGGGCCATAAATGAGCAGTTCTTC.

This clonotype was seen only a few times. The genes are TRBV7-9 and TRBJ2-1; TRBD2 agrees at 9 bases. Trimming removed 7 bases from V and 7 bases from J; junction bases left unmatched: 8. Germline-derived CDR1 and CDR2 are SEHNR and FQNEAQ (reference sequence). This CDR3 comprises 14 residues. CDR3 residues: CASTPGLARNEQFF. The CDR3 nucleotides read TGTGCCAGCACTCCCGGACTAGCGAGAAATGAGCAGTTCTTC.

The genes are TRBV14 and TRBJ2-1; D uncertain. Trimming shortened V by 0 bases and J by 3 bases, and 6 bases separated the two germline ends. The germline V gene encodes CDR1 SGHDN and CDR2 FVKESK. CDR3 size: 14 residues. As DNA, the CDR3 is TGTGCCAGCAGCCAAGAATCTATCTACAATGAGCAGTTCTTC. It codes for CASSQESIYNEQFF. The whole variable domain, filled in from reference TRBV14 and TRBJ2-1, reads EAGVTQFPSHSVIEKGQTVTLRCDPISGHDNLYWYRRVMGKEIKFLLHFVKESKQDESGMPNNRFLAERTGGTYSTLKVQPAELEDSGVYFCASSQESIYNEQFFGPGTRLTVL.

Many counts were recorded for this clonotype. The V gene is TRBV7-2, the J gene TRBJ1-2, with 7 positions matching TRBD1. CDR1 is SGHTA, CDR2 FQGNSA, per germline. The trim removed 6 bases at V and 8 bases at J, leaving 9 bases unmatched. The CDR3 has 13 residues. CDR3 protein: CASRAPNRGGYTF. CDR3 in DNA: TGTGCCAGCAGGGCCCCAAACAGGGGAGGCTACACCTTC.

This clonotype appeared a few times. The chain couples TRBV5-4 to TRBJ2-2; 14 nucleotides agree with TRBD2. The V gene end was trimmed by 4 bases and the J gene end by 4 bases; junction bases not matched to a gene: 6. The CDR3 is made up of 17 amino acids. Germline CDR1 reads SGHNT; CDR2 reads YYREEE (reference sequence). CDR3 bases: TGTGCCAGCAGCCCGACTAGCGGGAGGGCGGTCACCGGGGAGCTGTTTTTT. Translation gives CASSPTSGRAVTGELFF.

This clonotype was found many times. The chain is built from TRBV2 and TRBJ2-3, with D tentatively TRBD1 (5 bases). The length of the CDR3 is 13 residues. With 7 bases removed from V and 2 bases from J, the gap between germline ends came to 10 bases. Germline lookup yields CDR1 SNHLY and CDR2 FYNNEI. CDR3: CASKGILTDTQYF. As DNA, the CDR3 is TGTGCCAGCAAGGGGATACTCACAGATACGCAGTATTTT.

This rearrangement joins TRBV2 to TRBJ2-3; 7 bases fit TRBD2. This CDR3 contains 15 residues. Germline assignment: CDR1 SNHLY and CDR2 FYNNEI. The trim removed 7 bases at V and 4 bases at J, leaving 11 bases unmatched. The CDR3 here is CASTPQGRDADTQYF. CDR3 nucleotides: TGTGCCAGCACCCCTCAAGGGAGGGACGCAGATACGCAGTATTTT.

On this clonotype: One base away lies a much larger clone, so this may be a sequencing read error. The V call is TRBV6-2 or TRBV6-3, the J call TRBJ2-2, with 9 bases identical to TRBD2. The CDR3 consists of 16 residues. Germline values: CDR1 MNHEY, CDR2 SVGEGT. CDR3 DNA sequence: TGTGCCAGCAGATTAGCGGGAGTGGCTATCGCCGGGGAGCTGCTTTTT. Its translation is CASRLAGVAIAGELLF.

The sample holds many counts of this clonotype. This chain connects TRBV7-2 to TRBJ2-3, with TRBD2 as a possible D gene (5 bases). The V gene lost 5 bases and the J gene lost 0 bases, with 12 bases spanning the gap. CDR1 and CDR2 (germline): SGHTA, FQGNSA. This CDR3 contains 15 residues. CDR3 sequence (DNA): TGTGCCAGCAGCCCAAGATGGACTAGCACAGATACGCAGTATTTT. Translated, it gives CASSPRWTSTDTQYF. Combining the CDR3 with reference TRBV7-2 and TRBJ2-3 gives the whole variable domain GAGVSQSPSNKVTEKGKDVELRCDPISGHTALYWYRQSLGQGLEFLIYFQGNSAPDKSGLPSDRFSAERTGGSVSTLTIQRTQQEDSAVYLCASSPRWTSTDTQYFGPGTRLTVL.

The chain recombines TRBV4-1 with TRBJ2-1; TRBD2 agrees at 8 bases. V lost 2 bases and J lost 5; bases outside the gene matches: 5. Germline V gene data show CDR1 as MGHRA and CDR2 as YSYEKL. This CDR3 is built from 15 residues. The CDR3 is CASSQPGLGNNEQFF. The CDR3, as DNA: TGCGCCAGCAGCCAACCGGGACTAGGGAACAATGAGCAGTTCTTC.

Comment on this clonotype: One end of the junction does not line up with germline, which may come from a read error. V gene TRBV7-6 combines with J gene TRBJ2-3; the D gene is possibly TRBD2 (8 bases). The J call may be incorrect, as the DNA end agrees better with TRBJ2-7. The germline V gene has CDR1 SGHVS and CDR2 FNYEAQ. The CDR3 spans 16 residues. The CDR3 DNA reads as TGTGTCAGCAGCTCCTCGGGACTAGGGGGCACAGATACGCAGTACTTC. It encodes CVSSSSGLGGTDTQYF.

This clonotype came up many times. The chain links TRBV6-5 to TRBJ1-1; D is ambiguous. Looked up from germline, CDR1 is MNHEY and CDR2 is SVGAGI. Trimming removed 3 bases at V and 1 base at J, with 15 bases between. The CDR3 consists of 16 residues. This CDR3 is CASSYLSSSPNTEAFF. As DNA, the CDR3 is TGTGCCAGCAGTTATCTTTCCTCCAGTCCGAACACTGAAGCTTTCTTT.

The genes are TRBV6-6 and TRBJ1-1, with a weak D call TRBD1 (5 bases). Germline V gene sequence: CDR1 MNHNY, CDR2 SVGAGI (reference sequence). The CDR3 has 12 amino acids. V lost 11 bases to trimming and J lost 1 base, with 11 bases between them. The CDR3 here is CALVGENTEAFF. The CDR3 region has the DNA TGTGCCCTGGTGGGGGAGAACACTGAAGCTTTCTTT.

Notes on this clonotype: A much bigger clone sits one base away, suggesting this may be a read error. The genes are TRBV5-4 and TRBJ2-3; D remains ambiguous. This CDR3 region has 13 residues. Germline V gene data show CDR1 as SGHNT and CDR2 as YYREEE (reference sequence). The CDR3 protein is CDSSLASTDTQYF. The CDR3 coding sequence is TGTGACAGCAGCTTAGCTAGCACAGATACGCAGTATTTT.

This clonotype was counted ten times or more. The V call is TRBV12-3 or TRBV12-4, the J call TRBJ1-2; no clear D gene. The CDR3 is 14 amino acids. The V end was cut by 5 bases, the J end by 1 base, with 11 bases between. The CDR3 DNA is TGTGCCAGCAGTCCCGCAGGAAGTAACTATGGCTACACCTTC. Translating it yields CASSPAGSNYGYTF.

This clonotype showed up just a few times. In nucleotides, the CDR3 is TGTGCCAGCAGTACCTCTCGACAGGGGGCTGATGGCTACACCTTC. Translation gives CASSTSRQGADGYTF. The chain uses TRBV2 and TRBJ1-2; 10 positions match TRBD1. J lost 6 bases, V lost 5 bases, and 9 bases had no gene match. Germline CDR1 is SNHLY and CDR2 is FYNNEI. CDR3 length: 15 residues. The complete variable domain, with remaining parts taken from reference TRBV2 and TRBJ1-2, reads EPEVTQTPSHQVTQMGQEVILRCVPISNHLYFYWYRQILGQKVEFLVSFYNNEISEKSEIFDDQFSVERPDGSNFTLKIRSTKLEDSAMYFCASSTSRQGADGYTFGSGTRLTVV.

The table lists this clonotype with a few counts. The junction does not match germline at one end; this may be a read error. The V and J genes are TRBV7-7 and TRBJ1-4, with 7 bases lining up with TRBD1. This CDR3 region has 14 residues. Per germline, CDR1 SSHAT and CDR2 FNYEAQ (reference sequence). CDR3 amino acids: CASSLGRGDEKLFF. As DNA, the CDR3 is TGTGCTAGCAGCTTAGGCAGGGGGGATGAAAAACTGTTTTTT.

DNA for the CDR3: TGTGCCTGGAGGAAAACAGGGACGGGGGAGCAGTACGTC. It yields the protein CAWRKTGTGEQYV. The genes are TRBV30 and TRBJ2-7; possible D gene TRBD1, 6 bases. V shed 3 bases and J shed 7 bases, with 16 bases lying between them. Germline loops: CDR1 GTSNPN, CDR2 SVGIG (reference sequence). The CDR3 loop spans 13 amino acids.

This clonotype was recorded many times. The rearrangement uses TRBV7-2 and TRBJ1-2; D is possibly TRBD1 (5 bases). CDR3 size: 13 residues. CDR1 SGHTA and CDR2 FQGNSA come from the germline V gene. The V end was cut by 4 bases, the J end by 6 bases, with 12 bases between. This chain's CDR3 is CASSWEGLDGYTF. The CDR3 coding sequence is TGTGCCAGCAGCTGGGAGGGGCTGGATGGCTACACCTTC.